The 31 T cell receptor beta chains reported below all come from one sample, sequenced in a study of Ad26.COV2.S vaccination and SARS-CoV-2 variants. The treatment was: roughly 18 received Ad26.COV2.S at low or high dose, single or two shots; about 5 received placebo; per-sample allocation not given. Day 63 after the first vaccine or placebo injection was the time point for sampling. Sequenced by immunoSEQ multiplex PCR; TCRdb stores in-frame clones only, minus some. Of about 680,000 clones in the sample, roughly 90% are singletons; the top ten hold approximately 1.5%. Sequences were derived from peripheral blood, sampled in a trial of Ad26.COV2.S vaccine versus placebo. All receptors derive from a person aged 18 to 65 who received the Ad26.COV2.S COVID-19 vaccine or a placebo.

The rearrangement links TRBV25-1 to TRBJ1-6; tentative D call: TRBD1 (6 bases). Germline CDR1 is MGHDK and CDR2 is SYGVNS. The CDR3 is 13 residues long. Trimming shortened V by 11 bases and J by 2 bases, and 10 bases separated the two germline ends. The CDR3 nucleotides read TGTGCCGCTGGGGGCCCCTATAATTCACCCCTCCACTTT. This encodes CAAGGPYNSPLHF.

This chain joins TRBV5-3 and TRBJ2-2; TRBD2 matches at 14 bases. TRBV5-3 is flagged as an ORF with uncertain function. Losses at the gene ends were 2 bases for V and 2 bases for J; bases not matched to a gene: 11. This CDR3 is built from 20 residues. CDR3 in amino acids: CARSLLGLAGDEKNTGELFF. DNA of the CDR3: TGTGCCAGAAGCTTACTGGGACTAGCGGGAGATGAGAAAAACACCGGGGAGCTGTTTTTT.

The chain uses TRBV7-6 and TRBJ2-5, with D unresolved. The germline V and J ends were trimmed by 3 bases and 6 bases, with 11 bases remaining between them. Germline CDR1 and CDR2: SGHVS and FNYEAQ. This CDR3 contains 13 residues. The CDR3 bases are TGTGCCAGCAGCTTGGCCTCCAAGAAGACCCAGTACTTC. This translates into CASSLASKKTQYF.

The chain is built from TRBV7-2 and TRBJ1-6, with 8 bases identical to TRBD1. Unmatched junction bases numbered 0, after V lost 4 bases and J lost 1 base. Looked up from germline, CDR1 is SGHTA and CDR2 is FQGNSA. The CDR3 runs 15 residues. The DNA of the CDR3 is TGTGCCAGCAGCTGGGACAGGTCCTATAATTCACCCCTCCACTTT. Translating gives CASSWDRSYNSPLHF.

The rearrangement joins TRBV5-1 to TRBJ2-2, with D possibly TRBD2 on 5 matching bases. The CDR3 covers 16 residues. The V and J ends lost 0 bases and 0 bases respectively, with 9 bases between them. Germline CDR1 reads SGHRS; CDR2 reads YFSETQ. CDR3 sequence reads: CASSLEGLSNTGELFF. The CDR3 coding sequence is TGCGCCAGCAGCTTGGAAGGACTTTCGAACACCGGGGAGCTGTTTTTT. Full variable domain (remainder filled in from reference TRBV5-1 and TRBJ2-2): KAGVTQTPRYLIKTRGQQVTLSCSPISGHRSVSWYQQTPGQGLQFLFEYFSETQRNKGNFPGRFSGRQFSNSRSEMNVSTLELGDSALYLCASSLEGLSNTGELFFGEGSRLTVL.

J is TRBJ2-1 and V is TRBV27; the match to TRBD2 covers 10 bases. CDR1 is MNHEY and CDR2 is SMNVEV in the germline V gene (reference sequence). CDR3 length equals 15 residues. J gave up 2 bases and V 5 bases, and 3 bases lay outside the gene matches. CDR3 in amino acids: CASSLAGVAYNEQFF. CDR3 nucleotides: TGTGCCAGCAGTCTAGCGGGAGTAGCCTACAATGAGCAGTTCTTC.

The chain combines TRBV7-2 with TRBJ1-1; D gene unclear. V was cut by 5 bases and J by 1 base, with 8 bases left in between. The V gene's germline CDR1 is SGHTA and CDR2 FQGNSA. The CDR3 runs 13 residues. The DNA of the CDR3 is TGTGCCAGCAGCGGACGGGAGAACACTGAAGCTTTCTTT. Residues: CASSGRENTEAFF.

The sample holds one count of this clone. This rearrangement joins TRBV24-1 to TRBJ2-1; 9 bases agree with TRBD1. V lost 6 bases to trimming and J lost 7 bases; unmatched junction nucleotides: 9. This CDR3 has 15 residues. CDR1 is KGHDR and CDR2 is SFDVKD in the germline V gene. Here the CDR3 reads CATSSSGTGKNEQFF. The CDR3 DNA sequence: TGTGCCACCAGTAGCTCCGGGACAGGGAAAAATGAGCAGTTCTTC.

In DNA, the CDR3 is TGTGCCAGCAGTTTATCGATACCAGCTCCCCTCTACGAGCAGTACTTC. Protein: CASSLSIPAPLYEQYF. The V call is TRBV27, the J call TRBJ2-7; D is unresolved. The CDR3 length is 16 residues. CDR1 MNHEY and CDR2 SMNVEV come from the germline V gene (reference sequence). Trimming removed 0 bases at V and 3 bases at J, with 15 bases between.

The rearrangement joins TRBV27 to TRBJ2-2; 8 nucleotides match TRBD1. Germline lookup yields CDR1 MNHEY and CDR2 SMNVEV (reference sequence). V was pared by 1 base and J by 3 bases, with 10 bases of the junction left unmatched. The length of the CDR3 is 18 residues. CDR3 in amino acids: CASSLYGRGRGYTGELFF. The CDR3, as DNA: TGTGCCAGCAGTTTATACGGCAGGGGGCGCGGGTACACCGGGGAGCTGTTTTTT.

CDR3 amino acids: CASRSRAGGAPYEQYF. The CDR3 DNA is TGTGCCAGCAGGTCCCGGGCGGGGGGGGCCCCCTACGAGCAGTACTTC. The chain carries TRBV21-1 and TRBJ2-7; the table's D call TRBD2 went unverified against the DNA. TRBV21-1 is given as a pseudogene. The CDR3 contains 16 residues.

The chain employs TRBV21-1 and TRBJ1-5. TRBV21-1 is tagged as a pseudogene. The CDR3 runs 12 residues. The CDR3 reads CASSGGNQPQHF. CDR3 DNA sequence: TGTGCCAGCAGCGGGGGCAATCAGCCCCAGCATTTT.

This chain uses TRBV4-1 with TRBJ2-2, with D perhaps TRBD1 (7 bases). CDR1 MGHRA and CDR2 YSYEKL come from the germline V gene. The CDR3 totals 16 residues. V lost 4 bases, J lost 1 base, and 13 bases lay in between. This chain's CDR3 is CASSRGAGGNTGELFF. In DNA form, the CDR3 reads TGCGCCAGCAGCCGGGGGGCAGGGGGGAACACCGGGGAGCTGTTTTTT.

V and J are TRBV30 and TRBJ1-1; 9 bases map to TRBD1. Germline trimming cut 5 bases from V and 2 bases from J; bases unmatched to any gene: 6. Germline CDR1 is GTSNPN and CDR2 is SVGIG (reference sequence). This CDR3 spans 14 amino acids. This chain's CDR3 is CAWGQGRGNTEAFF. The CDR3 region has the DNA TGTGCCTGGGGACAGGGGAGGGGAAACACTGAAGCTTTCTTT.

The chain couples TRBV5-1 to TRBJ1-4; possible D gene TRBD1, 6 bases. The CDR3 sequence is 16 residues long. The V end lost 4 bases, the J end lost 0 bases, and 13 bases lay between the germline ends. Germline loops: CDR1 SGHRS, CDR2 YFSETQ. In nucleotides, the CDR3 is TGCGCCAGCAGCGCGGCGGGACAAGCAACTAATGAAAAACTGTTTTTT. This translates into CASSAAGQATNEKLFF. Full variable domain (remainder filled in from reference TRBV5-1 and TRBJ1-4): KAGVTQTPRYLIKTRGQQVTLSCSPISGHRSVSWYQQTPGQGLQFLFEYFSETQRNKGNFPGRFSGRQFSNSRSEMNVSTLELGDSALYLCASSAAGQATNEKLFFGSGTQLSVL.

The chain couples TRBV5-1 to TRBJ1-2; D remains unclear. This CDR3 comprises 12 residues. The ends were cut back, 2 bases at V and 4 bases at J, with 6 bases in the middle. Germline V gene lookup returns CDR1 SGHRS and CDR2 YFSETQ. CDR3 sequence reads: CASSLAFYGYTF. DNA for the CDR3: TGCGCCAGCAGCTTAGCTTTCTATGGCTACACCTTC. Full variable domain (remainder filled in from reference TRBV5-1 and TRBJ1-2): KAGVTQTPRYLIKTRGQQVTLSCSPISGHRSVSWYQQTPGQGLQFLFEYFSETQRNKGNFPGRFSGRQFSNSRSEMNVSTLELGDSALYLCASSLAFYGYTFGSGTRLTVV.

This clone was seen more than once but under ten times. In nucleotides, the CDR3 is TGTGCCAGCAGTTACTCGATAGGGGACTATGGCTACACCTTC. Its translation is CASSYSIGDYGYTF. The rearrangement links TRBV6-5 to TRBJ1-2, with D possibly matching TRBD1 (5 bases). Germline V gene lookup returns CDR1 MNHEY and CDR2 SVGAGI. V was cut by 0 bases and J by 3 bases, with 8 bases left in between. The CDR3 totals 14 residues.

This rearrangement joins TRBV2 to TRBJ1-2, with a tentative D call TRBD1 (6 bases). This CDR3 has 19 residues. Germline assignment: CDR1 SNHLY and CDR2 FYNNEI. With 4 bases removed from V and 2 bases from J, the gap between germline ends came to 26 bases. The CDR3, as DNA: TGTGCCAGCAGTGTTAGCGCTACCCCCGGGACACCGGAGAACTATGGCTACACCTTC. Amino acid sequence: CASSVSATPGTPENYGYTF.

The chain carries TRBV5-1 and TRBJ2-7; a weak D match, TRBD1 (6 bases). Germline V lookup: CDR1 SGHRS, CDR2 YFSETQ. V was shortened by 4 bases and J by 3 bases, with 20 bases between the two germline ends. The CDR3 is made up of 16 amino acids. CDR3 in DNA: TGCGCCAGCAGCAATACCCTCGGGCAGGGGCTCTACGAGCAGTACTTC. Translating it yields CASSNTLGQGLYEQYF.

The CDR3 bases are TGTGCCAGCAGCTTAGAAACCTTACGGGAGACCCAGTACTTC. This sequence encodes CASSLETLRETQYF. This sequence joins TRBV11-2 and TRBJ2-5; D gene ambiguous. Trimming left V 0 bases short and J 5 bases short, with 10 bases between. The CDR3 runs 14 residues. Germline values: CDR1 SGHAT, CDR2 FQNNGV.

This chain links TRBV30 with TRBJ2-2; TRBD2 is a possible D gene (6 bases). The CDR3 length is 13 residues. Germline CDR1 reads GTSNPN; CDR2 reads SVGIG (reference sequence). The V gene lost 1 base and the J gene lost 15 bases, with 18 bases spanning the gap. In nucleotides, the CDR3 is TGTGCCTGGAGTGGTGTTTCGGGAGATGTGGTGTTTTTT. Its protein is CAWSGVSGDVVFF. The complete variable domain, with remaining parts taken from reference TRBV30 and TRBJ2-2, reads SQTIHQWPATLVQPVGSPLSLECTVEGTSNPNLYWYRQAAGRGLQLLFYSVGIGQISSEVPQNLSASRPQDRQFILSSKKLLLSDSGFYLCAWSGVSGDVVFFGEGSRLTVL.

The chain uses TRBV3-1 (or the pseudogene TRBV3-2) and TRBJ2-1; D gene ambiguous. Trimming shortened V by 0 bases and J by 9 bases, and 12 bases separated the two germline ends. This CDR3 region has 14 residues. Germline loops: CDR1 LGHDT, CDR2 YNNKEL (reference sequence). As DNA, the CDR3 is TGTGCCAGCAGCCAAGATAGGGTCCCGCTTGAGCAGTTCTTC. It is translated as CASSQDRVPLEQFF.

The chain combines TRBV11-1 with TRBJ2-7; tentative D call: TRBD1 (6 bases). CDR3 length equals 15 residues. The germline V gene encodes CDR1 SGHAT and CDR2 FQDESV (reference sequence). The germline V and J ends were trimmed by 1 base and 0 bases, with 10 bases remaining between them. The CDR3 nucleotides are TGTGCCAGCAGCTTAGGCAGGGGACGCTCCTACGAGCAGTACTTC. The encoded protein is CASSLGRGRSYEQYF.

The chain carries TRBV29-1 and TRBJ2-7; 7 bases match TRBD1. V lost 5 bases to trimming and J lost 7 bases; unmatched junction nucleotides: 5. The CDR3 length is 11 residues. The germline gives CDR1 SQVTM, CDR2 ANQGSEA. CDR3 amino acids: CSVRPGGEQYF. Written as DNA, the CDR3 is TGCAGCGTTCGCCCAGGGGGTGAGCAGTACTTC.

V gene TRBV6-5 combines with J gene TRBJ1-1, with 7 positions matching TRBD1. The CDR3 covers 13 residues. After removal of 8 bases from V and 4 bases from J, the junction contained 7 bases not matched to a gene. Germline loops: CDR1 MNHEY, CDR2 SVGAGI. CDR3 sequence: CASLKDRTTEAFF. The CDR3 DNA sequence: TGTGCCAGCCTGAAGGACAGGACCACTGAAGCTTTCTTT.

This chain uses TRBV30 with TRBJ2-5; TRBD1 matches 9 bases. The CDR3 loop spans 16 amino acids. The J segment lost 4 bases and the V segment lost 4 bases, leaving 13 bases of the junction unmatched. Germline CDR1 GTSNPN, CDR2 SVGIG (reference sequence). CDR3 sequence: CAWNPTGGYHLETQYF. Written as DNA, the CDR3 is TGTGCCTGGAACCCCACAGGGGGCTATCATCTAGAGACCCAGTACTTC.

V usage is TRBV5-8 and J usage is TRBJ2-1, with TRBD2 as a possible D gene (5 bases). The CDR3 totals 16 residues. Trimming pared 2 bases from V and 4 bases from J, leaving 16 bases between. Germline CDR1 reads SGHTS; CDR2 reads YDEGEE. The CDR3 coding sequence is TGTGCCAGCAGCTTAGGCTATACTAGGGCTTACAATGAGCAGTTCTTC. It specifies CASSLGYTRAYNEQFF.

This clone appeared a single time. The chain employs TRBV7-2 and TRBJ1-6, with 7 bases lining up with TRBD1. Germline-derived CDR1 and CDR2 are SGHTA and FQGNSA. CDR3 length: 15 amino acids. The V and J ends lost 3 bases and 3 bases, in that order; junction bases with no gene match: 2. CDR3 residues: CTSSFWDSYNSPLHF. The CDR3 region has the DNA TGTACCAGCAGCTTCTGGGACAGCTATAATTCACCCCTCCACTTT.

The V and J genes are TRBV23-1 and TRBJ1-4, with 11 bases fitting TRBD1. TRBV23-1 is designated an ORF whose function remains uncertain. V lost 3 bases, J lost 5 bases, and 8 bases stayed unmatched. The CDR3 is 17 amino acids. The CDR3: CASSHPFGQGANEKLFF. CDR3 coding DNA: TGCGCCAGCAGTCATCCTTTTGGACAGGGGGCAAATGAAAAACTGTTTTTT.

J is TRBJ1-4 and V is TRBV19, with 8 bases identical to TRBD1. Germline lookup yields CDR1 LNHDA and CDR2 SQIVND (reference sequence). CDR3 length: 15 residues. J was trimmed by 7 bases and V by 4 bases; bases with no gene match: 8. Here the CDR3 reads CASSTRTGRGEKLFF. CDR3 bases: TGTGCCAGTAGTACGCGGACAGGGCGGGGTGAAAAACTGTTTTTT.

The gene calls are TRBV6-5 and TRBJ1-1; tentative D call: TRBD1 (5 bases). Germline-derived CDR1 and CDR2 are MNHEY and SVGAGI. The CDR3 sequence is 10 residues long. The ends were cut back, 10 bases at V and 8 bases at J, with 11 bases in the middle. This CDR3 is CATGGVEAFF. CDR3 bases: TGTGCCACCGGGGGGGTAGAAGCTTTCTTT.